This section outlines one T cell receptor (beta chain) sequence together with its context. This sample is part of a study of control samples from healthy donors and cancer patients. The V end was cut by 10 bases, the J end by 7 bases, with 11 bases between. CDR1 and CDR2 from the germline V gene are LNHDA and SQIVND (reference sequence). This CDR3 is built from 12 residues. TCRdb's table, derived via immunoSEQ multiplex PCR, lists solely in-frame clones and lacks some. Counted here are fewer than 90,000 clones, 90% to 95% occurring once; the ten biggest clones make up approximately 5.7%. J is TRBJ2-6 and V is TRBV19; no reliable D call. The receptor's source is a woman in her thirties or forties in good health. The sequenced sample was blood. The CDR3 region has the DNA TGTGCCACCTCCCGAGGAGCCAACGTCCTGACTTTC. As protein: CATSRGANVLTF.